This TCR beta chain was captured in a study of Tregs in tolerant kidney transplant recipients. TCRdb keeps only in-frame clones here, not all; method: immunoSEQ multiplex PCR. The repertoire has about 110,000 clones, 90% of them found once; the top ten carry about 0.31%. V was cut by 3 bases and J by 7 bases, with 7 bases left in between. The CDR3 is made up of 11 amino acids. Per the germline V gene, CDR1 is SGHDT and CDR2 is YYEEEE. The TCR sequence derives from a human donor who received a combined kidney and bone marrow transplant. The sample consisted of CD4+ T cells from blood, taken before the transplant. The chain has TRBV5-6 and TRBJ1-2, with no clear D. As DNA, the CDR3 is TGTGCCAGCAGCTCCCCGGGTGGCTACACCTTC. As protein: CASSSPGGYTF.